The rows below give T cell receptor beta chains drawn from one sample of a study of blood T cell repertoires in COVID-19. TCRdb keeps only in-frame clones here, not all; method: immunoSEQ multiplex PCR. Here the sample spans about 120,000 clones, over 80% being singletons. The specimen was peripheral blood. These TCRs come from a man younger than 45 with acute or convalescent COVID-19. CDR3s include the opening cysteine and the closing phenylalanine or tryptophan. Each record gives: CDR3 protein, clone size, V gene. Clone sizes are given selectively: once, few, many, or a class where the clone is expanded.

CAISVEGAGTGELFF - TRBV10-3
CASSDPGGRAAFF - TRBV6-1
CASSRSRDSGNTIYF - TRBV6-5
CATQLVVGAGQPQHF - TRBV6-5
CASSLGGTSGSATDTQYF - TRBV7-3
CASSQVAGAGNTIYF - TRBV4-2
CASRPPGYEQFF - TRBV6-5
CAWSVPPLAGGEQFF - TRBV30
CASSFQGTGELFF - TRBV12-3/TRBV12-4
CASSQAGAGELFF - TRBV7-9
CAISEPNQETQYF - TRBV10-3
CASSRDRETNQPQHF - TRBV19
CASSPDRVRNEKLFF - TRBV7-9
CASSTTGGVDEQFF - TRBV6-5
CASSSTLLAGNPHPYNEQFF - TRBV7-6
CASSDSERGPGELFF - TRBV6-4
CASRPLDSLHEAFF few TRBV4-2
CASSPGQGSYEQYF - TRBV6-2/TRBV6-3
CASSQDQLSGFRNEQFF - TRBV4-1
CASSVGDSGRNNEQFF - TRBV9
CASRRTSGGADDTQYF - TRBV19
CAISVGRERPQHF few TRBV10-3
CATSDLAGGPDTQYF - TRBV24-1
CASSLRGVDGYTF - TRBV27
CASSLAGFSNQPQHF - TRBV7-2
CASSLGVNGGQFF once TRBV5-5
CASSLPAGYYGYTF - TRBV28
CASSPGQRTEAFF - TRBV18
CASSRYLGTTFDGYTF - TRBV6-6
CASSPSDRVRQETQYF - TRBV4-1
CAWRPAGRGELFF - TRBV30
CASSDIRGSMGSPLHF - TRBV25-1
CASSLMAQGDGYTF - TRBV7-2
CASSYRGFGTDTQYF - TRBV11-2
CASSAVGNTIYF - TRBV9
CASSQDRGGGAHYPYGYTF - TRBV4-3
CASSMRASNYGYTF - TRBV19
CASSPDYNTGELFF - TRBV7-3
CATSRETGAGADTQYF - TRBV15
CASSRLGSNEQYF - TRBV3-1/TRBV3-2
CATSPGGGGKAEAFF - TRBV15